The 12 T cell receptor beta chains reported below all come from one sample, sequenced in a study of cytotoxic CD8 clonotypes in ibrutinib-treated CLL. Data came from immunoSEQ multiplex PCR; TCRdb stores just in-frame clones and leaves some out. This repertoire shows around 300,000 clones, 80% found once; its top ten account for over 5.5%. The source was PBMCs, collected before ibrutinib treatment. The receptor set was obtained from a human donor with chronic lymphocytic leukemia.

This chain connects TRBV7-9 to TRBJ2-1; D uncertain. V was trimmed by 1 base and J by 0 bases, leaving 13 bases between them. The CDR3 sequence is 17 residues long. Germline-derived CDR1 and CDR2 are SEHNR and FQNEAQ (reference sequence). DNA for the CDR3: TGTGCCAGCAGCTTAGTGGGTAGCCTGAGCTCCTACAATGAGCAGTTCTTC. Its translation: CASSLVGSLSSYNEQFF.

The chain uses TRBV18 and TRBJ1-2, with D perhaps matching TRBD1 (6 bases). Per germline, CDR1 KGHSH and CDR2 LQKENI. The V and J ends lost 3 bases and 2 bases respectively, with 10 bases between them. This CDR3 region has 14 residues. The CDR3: CASSPRDMNYGYTF. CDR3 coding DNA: TGTGCCAGCTCACCTAGGGACATGAACTATGGCTACACCTTC.

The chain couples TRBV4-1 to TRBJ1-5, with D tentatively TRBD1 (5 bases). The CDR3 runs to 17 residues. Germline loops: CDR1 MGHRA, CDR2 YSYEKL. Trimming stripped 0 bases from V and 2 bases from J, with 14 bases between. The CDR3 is CASSQEGFQGGNQPQHF. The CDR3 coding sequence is TGCGCCAGCAGCCAAGAAGGGTTTCAAGGGGGCAATCAGCCCCAGCATTTT.

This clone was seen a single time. The CDR3 loop is CASSALQSSYEQYF. CDR3 nucleotides: TGTGCCAGCAGCGCTCTACAGAGCTCCTACGAGCAGTACTTC. This rearrangement joins TRBV4-2 to TRBJ2-7; D unresolved. V lost 5 bases and J 0 bases, leaving 11 bases between the germline ends. CDR1 is LGHNA and CDR2 is YNFKEQ in the germline V gene. The CDR3 loop spans 14 amino acids.

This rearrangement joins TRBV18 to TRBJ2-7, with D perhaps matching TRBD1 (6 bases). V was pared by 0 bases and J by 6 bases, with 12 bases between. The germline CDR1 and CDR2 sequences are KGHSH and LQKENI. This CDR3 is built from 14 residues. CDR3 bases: TGTGCCAGCTCACCACCTACAGGGTCGGGCGAGCAGTACTTC. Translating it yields CASSPPTGSGEQYF.

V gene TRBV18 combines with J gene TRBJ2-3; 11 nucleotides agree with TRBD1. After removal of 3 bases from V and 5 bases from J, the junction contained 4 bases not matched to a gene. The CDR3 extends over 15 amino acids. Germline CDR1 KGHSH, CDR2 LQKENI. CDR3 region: CASSPGQGARDTQYF. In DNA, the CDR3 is TGTGCCAGCTCACCTGGACAGGGGGCAAGAGATACGCAGTATTTT.

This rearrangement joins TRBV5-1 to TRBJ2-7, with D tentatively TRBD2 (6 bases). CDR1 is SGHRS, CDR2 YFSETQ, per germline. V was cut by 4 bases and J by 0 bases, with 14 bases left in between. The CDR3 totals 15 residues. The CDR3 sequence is CASSAGLTSSYEQYF. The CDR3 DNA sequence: TGCGCCAGCAGCGCGGGACTGACTAGCTCCTACGAGCAGTACTTC.

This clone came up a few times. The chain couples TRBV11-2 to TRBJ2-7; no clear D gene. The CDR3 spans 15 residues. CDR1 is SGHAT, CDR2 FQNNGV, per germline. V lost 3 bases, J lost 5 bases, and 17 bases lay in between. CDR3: CASSLVFDPMDEQYF. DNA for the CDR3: TGTGCCAGCAGCTTGGTCTTTGACCCCATGGACGAGCAGTACTTC.

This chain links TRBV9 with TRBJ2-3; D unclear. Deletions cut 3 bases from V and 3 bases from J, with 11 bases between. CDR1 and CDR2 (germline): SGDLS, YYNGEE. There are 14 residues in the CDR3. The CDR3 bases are TGTGCCAGCAGCGGCCGGGCCCTGACAGATACGCAGTATTTT. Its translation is CASSGRALTDTQYF.

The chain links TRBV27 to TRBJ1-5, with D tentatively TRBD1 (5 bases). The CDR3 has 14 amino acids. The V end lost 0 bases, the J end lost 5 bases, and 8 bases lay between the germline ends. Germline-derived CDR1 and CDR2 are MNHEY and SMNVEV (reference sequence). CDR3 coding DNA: TGTGCCAGCAGTTTATCGACAGAGGATCAGCCCCAGCATTTT. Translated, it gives CASSLSTEDQPQHF.

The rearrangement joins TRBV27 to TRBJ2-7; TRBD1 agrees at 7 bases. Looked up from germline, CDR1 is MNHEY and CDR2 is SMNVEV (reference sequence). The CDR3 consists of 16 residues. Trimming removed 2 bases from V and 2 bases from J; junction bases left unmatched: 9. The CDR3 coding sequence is TGTGCCAGCAGTTTAACCAATTTCGACAGGGCCTACGAGCAGTACTTC. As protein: CASSLTNFDRAYEQYF.

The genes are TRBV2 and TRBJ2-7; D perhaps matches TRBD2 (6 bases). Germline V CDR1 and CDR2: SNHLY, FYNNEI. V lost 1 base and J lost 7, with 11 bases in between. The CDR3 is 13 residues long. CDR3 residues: CASSEVEGLEQYF. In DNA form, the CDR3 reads TGTGCCAGCAGTGAAGTGGAGGGCCTTGAGCAGTACTTC.